Listed below are T cell receptor beta chains from one sample, sequenced in a study of human T cells and chemical hapten exposure. TCRdb re-called the RACE reads through MiXCR, storing one row per CDR3 protein. This table has some 79,000 distinct CDR3 sequences, 10% to 13% appearing once. Sequencing was performed on whole blood, taken in connection with sensitization to the hapten diphenylcyclopropenone (DPC). These receptor sequences come from a woman aged 50 to 65 with alopecia areata. Some clones in this sample may be carry-over from other donors' samples. Both conserved end residues are part of each CDR3. Fields, in order: J gene, clone size, V gene, D gene, CDR3 protein, CDR3 DNA. D genes are given only for firm matches. Where a row states a size, it is once, few, many or the class of an expanded clone; other rows omit it.

TRBJ2-4,.,TRBV18,TRBD2,CASSEAGVTGTKNIQYF,TGTGCCAGCTCAGAGGCGGGAGTCACCGGGACCAAAAACATTCAGTACTTC
TRBJ2-4,.,TRBV2,.,CASSGDRLSGNIQYF,TGTGCCAGCAGTGGCGATCGGCTGTCGGGGAACATTCAGTACTTC
TRBJ2-1,many,TRBV7-2,.,CASSLEGTTYNEQFF,TGTGCCAGCAGCTTAGAGGGAACCACCTACAATGAGCAGTTCTTC
TRBJ2-1,.,TRBV5-4,TRBD2,CASSEEAGEDNEQFF,TGTGCCAGCAGTGAGGAGGCGGGAGAGGATAATGAGCAGTTCTTC
TRBJ2-3,few,TRBV6-2/TRBV6-3,.,CASSRRDSTDTQYF,TGTGCCAGCAGCCGCCGGGACAGCACAGATACGCAGTATTTT
TRBJ2-5,few,TRBV4-1,TRBD2,CASSQAAGVQVTQYF,TGCGCCAGCAGCCAAGCGGCGGGAGTTCAGGTGACCCAGTACTTC
TRBJ2-3,.,TRBV10-3,.,CAISELAFSTDTQYF,TGTGCCATCAGTGAGCTAGCCTTCAGCACAGATACGCAGTATTTT
TRBJ1-1,many,TRBV11-2,.,CASSSRRQLNTEAFF,TGTGCCAGCAGCTCTAGACGACAGTTGAACACTGAAGCTTTCTTT
TRBJ2-2,few,TRBV10-1,TRBD2,CASRGGLAGRDGGELFF,TGCGCCAGCAGGGGCGGACTAGCGGGACGCGATGGCGGGGAGCTGTTTTTT
TRBJ2-7,.,TRBV27,TRBD1,CASGNRGRSEQYF,TGTGCCAGCGGAAACAGGGGGCGCTCCGAGCAGTACTTC
TRBJ2-1,many,TRBV12-3/TRBV12-4,TRBD2,CASSLGTSGRSYNEQFF,TGTGCCAGCAGTCTCGGGACTAGCGGGAGGTCTTACAATGAGCAGTTCTTC
TRBJ2-7,few,TRBV20-1,.,CSAPTLGNYEQYF,TGCAGTGCCCCCACCCTCGGAAACTACGAGCAGTACTTC
TRBJ2-5,.,TRBV6-1,.,CASTSLFHGETQYF,TGTGCCAGCACCTCTCTGTTCCACGGGGAGACCCAGTACTTC
TRBJ2-7,.,TRBV7-3,TRBD2,CASSLDRGRADEQYF,TGTGCCAGCAGCTTAGATCGAGGGAGGGCCGACGAGCAGTACTTC
TRBJ1-1,many,TRBV18,.,CASSLDSRGTEAFF,TGTGCCAGCTCACTAGACAGTAGAGGCACTGAAGCTTTCTTT
TRBJ1-1,many,TRBV20-1,TRBD1,CSVPGGNRNTEAFF,TGCAGTGTCCCAGGGGGAAATAGGAACACTGAAGCTTTCTTT
TRBJ1-4,few,TRBV6-6,.,CASSYRESNEKLFF,TGTGCCAGCAGTTACAGGGAGTCTAATGAAAAACTGTTTTTT
TRBJ1-1,few,TRBV29-1,.,CSASGHLNTEAFF,TGCAGCGCTTCGGGACACCTGAACACTGAAGCTTTCTTT
TRBJ1-1,many,TRBV6-6,.,CASSPGGGVTEAFF,TGTGCCAGCAGCCCTGGAGGGGGGGTCACTGAAGCTTTCTTT
TRBJ2-7,many,TRBV20-1,.,CSARDPSASSYEQYF,TGCAGTGCTAGAGATCCTAGCGCCTCCTCCTACGAGCAGTACTTC
TRBJ1-4,few,TRBV6-5,.,CASSQDRGRSEKLFF,TGTGCCAGCAGTCAGGACCGAGGGCGCAGTGAAAAACTGTTTTTT
TRBJ2-5,.,TRBV9,TRBD2,CASSGSGRPQETQYF,TGTGCCAGCAGCGGTAGCGGGAGACCCCAAGAGACCCAGTACTTC
TRBJ2-7,.,TRBV19,.,CASSDALGLKDEQYF,TGTGCCAGTAGTGATGCGTTGGGTTTAAAGGACGAGCAGTACTTC
TRBJ1-1,many,TRBV29-1,.,CSVDRGENTEAFF,TGCAGCGTTGACCGGGGAGAGAACACTGAAGCTTTCTTT
TRBJ1-1,.,TRBV5-3,.,CARSVDANWHTEAFF,TGTGCCAGAAGCGTTGACGCCAACTGGCATACTGAAGCTTTCTTT
TRBJ2-1,many,TRBV7-3,TRBD2,CASSSAGGNNEQFF,TGTGCCAGCAGCTCTGCGGGAGGGAACAATGAGCAGTTCTTC
TRBJ1-4,many,TRBV18,.,CASSPLGAGNEKLFF,TGTGCCAGCTCACCCCTCGGGGCCGGTAATGAAAAACTGTTTTTT
TRBJ1-6,many,TRBV5-4,.,CASSFEGPRASPLHF,TGTGCCAGCAGCTTCGAAGGGCCGAGAGCATCACCCCTCCACTTT
TRBJ2-7,few,TRBV27,TRBD1,CASSGWTGMLNYEQYF,TGTGCCAGCAGTGGATGGACAGGGATGTTAAACTACGAGCAGTACTTC
TRBJ2-1,.,TRBV28,.,CASSFPPGRKTNEQFF,TGTGCCAGCAGTTTTCCCCCGGGACGTAAAACCAATGAGCAGTTCTTC
TRBJ2-3,many,TRBV19,.,CASSMSGARQYF,TGTGCCAGTAGTATGTCCGGGGCGCGGCAGTATTTT
TRBJ1-5,few,TRBV29-1,.,CSAEQGPNQPQHF,TGCAGCGCCGAACAGGGCCCCAATCAGCCCCAGCATTTT
TRBJ2-1,many,TRBV9,.,CASSVELSEQFF,TGTGCCAGCAGCGTAGAGCTGAGTGAGCAGTTCTTC
TRBJ2-7,few,TRBV6-2/TRBV6-3,.,CASRKGGGNEQYF,TGTGCCAGCAGGAAGGGTGGAGGGAACGAGCAGTACTTC
TRBJ2-7,few,TRBV6-2/TRBV6-3,.,CASGGHSYEQYF,TGTGCCAGCGGTGGACACTCGTACGAGCAGTACTTC
TRBJ2-5,large,TRBV29-1,TRBD2,CSVRDTSGEYF,TGCAGCGTGAGGGATACTAGCGGAGAGTACTTC
TRBJ1-1,many,TRBV5-1,.,CASSLPPGGNTEAFF,TGCGCCAGCAGCTTGCCCCCCGGGGGCAACACTGAAGCTTTCTTT